This T cell receptor beta chain was captured by sequencing in a study of shared clonotypes between healthy human individuals. General observations from the study: A handful of donors showed sharing of approximately 5% of naive CD4 clonotypes.

As concerns this clone: Its antigen is as yet unknown. The sample carries other DNA sequences with the same CDR3.

The V end was cut by 1 base, the J end by 4 bases, with 12 bases between. The CDR3 extends over 15 amino acids. Germline V gives CDR1 SGHNT, CDR2 YYREEE (reference sequence). The data were produced by immunoSEQ multiplex PCR, yet TCRdb's version contains in-frame clones alone and is incomplete. The sample records about 2.2 million clones, around 95% being singletons. CD45RO-negative CD8 cells positively selected for CCR7 made up the naive population, which excluded terminally differentiated effector memory CD45RA+ cells. Input material: naive CD8+ T cells from PBMCs. V gene TRBV5-4 combines with J gene TRBJ2-1, with D possibly TRBD2 on 6 matching bases. This TCR was recovered from a man younger than 35 in good health. Some clones in this sample may be carry-over from other donors' samples. CDR3 sequence reads: CASSLPGVSYNEQFF. The CDR3 region has the DNA TGTGCCAGCAGCTTGCCGGGAGTAAGTTACAATGAGCAGTTCTTC.